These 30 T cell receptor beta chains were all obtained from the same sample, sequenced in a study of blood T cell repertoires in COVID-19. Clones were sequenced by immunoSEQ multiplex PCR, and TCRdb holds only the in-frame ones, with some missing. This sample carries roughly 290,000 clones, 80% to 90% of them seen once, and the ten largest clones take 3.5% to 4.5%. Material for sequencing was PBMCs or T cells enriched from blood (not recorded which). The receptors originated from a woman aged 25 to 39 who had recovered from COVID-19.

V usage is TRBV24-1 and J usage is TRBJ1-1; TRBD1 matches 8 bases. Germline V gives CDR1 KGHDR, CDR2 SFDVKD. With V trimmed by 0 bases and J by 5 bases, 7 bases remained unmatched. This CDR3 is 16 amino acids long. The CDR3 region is CATSDLVTGAETEAFF. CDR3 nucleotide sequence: TGTGCCACCAGTGATTTGGTGACAGGGGCGGAAACTGAAGCTTTCTTT.

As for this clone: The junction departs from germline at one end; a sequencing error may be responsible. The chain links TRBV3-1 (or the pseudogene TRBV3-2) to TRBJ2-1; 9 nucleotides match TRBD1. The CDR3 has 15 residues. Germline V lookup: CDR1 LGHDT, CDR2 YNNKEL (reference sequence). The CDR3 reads CASSQDRDRERKGIF. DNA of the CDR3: TGTGCCAGCAGCCAAGATCGGGACAGGGAACGAAAGGGAATCTTC.

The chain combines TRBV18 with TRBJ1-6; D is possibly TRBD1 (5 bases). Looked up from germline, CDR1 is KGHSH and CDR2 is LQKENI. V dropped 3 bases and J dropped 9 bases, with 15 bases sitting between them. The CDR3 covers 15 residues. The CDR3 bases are TGTGCCAGCTCACCCGGGACTGCGGGTAGTTCACCCCTCCACTTT. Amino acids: CASSPGTAGSSPLHF.

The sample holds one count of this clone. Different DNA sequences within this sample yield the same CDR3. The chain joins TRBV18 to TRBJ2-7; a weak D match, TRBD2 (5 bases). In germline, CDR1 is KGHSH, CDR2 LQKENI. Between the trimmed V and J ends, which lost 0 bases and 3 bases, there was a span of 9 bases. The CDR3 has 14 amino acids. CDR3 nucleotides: TGTGCCAGCTCACCACCCGGACTTCACTACGAGCAGTACTTC. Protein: CASSPPGLHYEQYF.

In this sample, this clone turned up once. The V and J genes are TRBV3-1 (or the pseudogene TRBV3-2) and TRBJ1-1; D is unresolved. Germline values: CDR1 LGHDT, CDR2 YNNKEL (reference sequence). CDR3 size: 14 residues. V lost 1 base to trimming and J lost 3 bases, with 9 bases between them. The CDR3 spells CASSQGPPHTEAFF. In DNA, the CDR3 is TGTGCCAGCAGCCAAGGGCCGCCCCACACTGAAGCTTTCTTT.

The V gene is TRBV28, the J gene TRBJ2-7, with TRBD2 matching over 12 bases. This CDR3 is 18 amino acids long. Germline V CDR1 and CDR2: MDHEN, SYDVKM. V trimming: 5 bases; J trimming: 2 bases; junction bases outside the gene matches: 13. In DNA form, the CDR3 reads TGTGCCAGCAGTCTTCTGACTAGCGGGAGACCCCAAACCTACGAGCAGTACTTC. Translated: CASSLLTSGRPQTYEQYF.

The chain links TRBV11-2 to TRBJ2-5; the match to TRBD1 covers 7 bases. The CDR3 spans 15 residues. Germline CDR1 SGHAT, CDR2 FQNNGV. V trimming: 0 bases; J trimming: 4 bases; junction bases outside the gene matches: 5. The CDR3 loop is CASSLDLNRGETQYF. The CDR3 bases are TGTGCCAGCAGCTTAGATCTCAACAGGGGAGAGACCCAGTACTTC.

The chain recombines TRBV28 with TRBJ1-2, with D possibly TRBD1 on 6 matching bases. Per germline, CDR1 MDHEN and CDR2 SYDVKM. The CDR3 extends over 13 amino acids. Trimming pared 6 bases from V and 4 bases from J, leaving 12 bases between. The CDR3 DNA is TGTGCCAGCAGGGACAGCCTCTCCTATGGCTACACCTTC. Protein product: CASRDSLSYGYTF.

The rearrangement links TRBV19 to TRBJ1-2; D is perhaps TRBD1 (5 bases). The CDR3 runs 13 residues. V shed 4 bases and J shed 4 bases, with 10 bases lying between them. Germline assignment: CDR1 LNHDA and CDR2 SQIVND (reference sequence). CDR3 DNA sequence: TGTGCCAGTAGTAATGGGGGGACCTATGGCTACACCTTC. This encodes CASSNGGTYGYTF.

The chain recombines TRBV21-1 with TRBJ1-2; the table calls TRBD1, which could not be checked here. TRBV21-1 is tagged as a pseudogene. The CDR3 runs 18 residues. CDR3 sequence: CASSKEGSHRKVLYGYTF. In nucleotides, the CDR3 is TGTGCCAGCAGCAAAGAGGGGTCCCATAGGAAGGTTCTATATGGCTACACCTTC.

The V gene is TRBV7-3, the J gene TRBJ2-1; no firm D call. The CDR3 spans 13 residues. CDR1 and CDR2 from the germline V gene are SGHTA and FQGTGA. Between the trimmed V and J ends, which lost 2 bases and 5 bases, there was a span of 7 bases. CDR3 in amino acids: CASSLGQNNEQFF. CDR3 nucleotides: TGTGCCAGCAGCTTAGGGCAAAACAATGAGCAGTTCTTC.

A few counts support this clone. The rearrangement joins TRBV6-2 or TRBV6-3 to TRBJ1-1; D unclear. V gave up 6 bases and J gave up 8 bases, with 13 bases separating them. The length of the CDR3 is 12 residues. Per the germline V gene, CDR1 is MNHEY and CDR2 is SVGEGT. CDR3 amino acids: CASSSAPTEAFF. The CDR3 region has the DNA TGTGCCAGCAGCTCTGCACCGACAGAAGCTTTCTTT.

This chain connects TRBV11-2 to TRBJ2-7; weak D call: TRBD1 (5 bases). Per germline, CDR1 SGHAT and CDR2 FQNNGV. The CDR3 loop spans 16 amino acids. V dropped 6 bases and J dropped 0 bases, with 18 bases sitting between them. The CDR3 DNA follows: TGTGCCAGCAGGGGAAGAAGACAGTCAGACTCCTACGAGCAGTACTTC. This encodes CASRGRRQSDSYEQYF.

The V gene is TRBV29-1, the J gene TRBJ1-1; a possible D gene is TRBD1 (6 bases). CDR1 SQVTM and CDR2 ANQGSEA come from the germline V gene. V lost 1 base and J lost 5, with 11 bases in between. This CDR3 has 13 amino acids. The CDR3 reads CSVEGTAYTEAFF. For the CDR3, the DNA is TGCAGCGTTGAAGGGACAGCATATACTGAAGCTTTCTTT.

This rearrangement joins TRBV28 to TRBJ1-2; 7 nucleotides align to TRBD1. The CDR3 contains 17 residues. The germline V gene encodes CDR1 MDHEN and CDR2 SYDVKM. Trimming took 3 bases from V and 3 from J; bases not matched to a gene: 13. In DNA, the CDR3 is TGTGCCAGCAGTTTGGGGAGAAGGAGGGGGCGCGACTATGGCTACACCTTC. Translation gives CASSLGRRRGRDYGYTF.

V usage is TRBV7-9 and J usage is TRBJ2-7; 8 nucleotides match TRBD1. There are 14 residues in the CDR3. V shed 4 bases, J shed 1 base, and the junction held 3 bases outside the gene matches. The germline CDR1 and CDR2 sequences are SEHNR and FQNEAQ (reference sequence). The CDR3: CASSSWTGSYEQYF. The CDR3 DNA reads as TGTGCCAGCAGCTCCTGGACAGGGTCCTACGAGCAGTACTTC.

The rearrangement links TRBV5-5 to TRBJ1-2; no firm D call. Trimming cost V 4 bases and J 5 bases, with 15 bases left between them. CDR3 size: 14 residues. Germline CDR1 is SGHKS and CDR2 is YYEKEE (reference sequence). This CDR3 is CASSQTSGSYGYTF. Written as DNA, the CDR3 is TGTGCCAGCAGCCAAACATCGGGTTCTTATGGCTACACCTTC.

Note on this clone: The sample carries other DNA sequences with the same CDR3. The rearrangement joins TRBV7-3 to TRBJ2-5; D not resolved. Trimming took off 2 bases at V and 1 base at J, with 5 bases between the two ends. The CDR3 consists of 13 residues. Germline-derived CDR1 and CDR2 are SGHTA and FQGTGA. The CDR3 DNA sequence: TGTGCCAGCAGCTTAGGGCCCCAAGAGACCCAGTACTTC. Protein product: CASSLGPQETQYF.

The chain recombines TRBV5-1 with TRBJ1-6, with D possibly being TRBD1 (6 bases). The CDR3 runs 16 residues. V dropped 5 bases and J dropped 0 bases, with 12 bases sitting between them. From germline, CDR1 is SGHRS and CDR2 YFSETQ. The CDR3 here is CASSLQGGSYNSPLHF. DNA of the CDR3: TGCGCCAGCAGTTTGCAAGGGGGCTCCTATAATTCACCCCTCCACTTT. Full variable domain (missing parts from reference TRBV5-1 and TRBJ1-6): KAGVTQTPRYLIKTRGQQVTLSCSPISGHRSVSWYQQTPGQGLQFLFEYFSETQRNKGNFPGRFSGRQFSNSRSEMNVSTLELGDSALYLCASSLQGGSYNSPLHFGNGTRLTVT.

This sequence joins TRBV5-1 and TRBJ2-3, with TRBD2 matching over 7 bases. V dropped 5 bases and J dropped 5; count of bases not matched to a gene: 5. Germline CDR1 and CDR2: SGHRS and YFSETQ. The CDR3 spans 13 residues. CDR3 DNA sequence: TGCGCCAGCAGAGCGGGGAGGATAGATACGCAGTATTTT. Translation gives CASRAGRIDTQYF.

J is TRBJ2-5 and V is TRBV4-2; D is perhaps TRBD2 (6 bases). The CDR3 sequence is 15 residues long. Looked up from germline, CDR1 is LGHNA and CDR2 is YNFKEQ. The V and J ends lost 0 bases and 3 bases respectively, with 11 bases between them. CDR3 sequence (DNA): TGTGCCAGCAGCCAAGAGGGACTCCCCGAAGAGACCCAGTACTTC. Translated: CASSQEGLPEETQYF.

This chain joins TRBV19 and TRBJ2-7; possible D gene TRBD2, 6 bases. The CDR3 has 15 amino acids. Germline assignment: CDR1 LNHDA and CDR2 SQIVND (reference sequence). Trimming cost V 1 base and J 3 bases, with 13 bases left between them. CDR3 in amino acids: CASSIAPDGSYEQYF. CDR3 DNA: TGTGCCAGTAGTATAGCTCCGGACGGGAGCTACGAGCAGTACTTC.

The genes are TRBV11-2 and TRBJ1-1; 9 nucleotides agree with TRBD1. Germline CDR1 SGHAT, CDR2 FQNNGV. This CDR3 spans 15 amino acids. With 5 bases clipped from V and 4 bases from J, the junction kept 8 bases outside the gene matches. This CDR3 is CASSSYRGRITEAFF. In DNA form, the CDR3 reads TGTGCCAGCAGCAGTTACAGGGGGCGCATCACTGAAGCTTTCTTT.

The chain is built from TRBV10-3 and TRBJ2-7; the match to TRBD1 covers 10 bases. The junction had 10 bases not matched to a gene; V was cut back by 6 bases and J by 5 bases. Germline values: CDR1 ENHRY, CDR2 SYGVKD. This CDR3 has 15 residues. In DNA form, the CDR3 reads TGTGCCATCAGCGAAGGACAGGGGGAAGCGGACGAGCAGTACTTC. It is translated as CAISEGQGEADEQYF.

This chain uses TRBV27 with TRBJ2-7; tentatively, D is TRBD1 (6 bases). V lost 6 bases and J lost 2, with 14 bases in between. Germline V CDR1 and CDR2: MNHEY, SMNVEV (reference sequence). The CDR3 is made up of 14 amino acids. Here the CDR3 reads CASSTDRTAYEQYF. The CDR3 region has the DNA TGTGCCAGCAGCACCGACAGGACCGCCTACGAGCAGTACTTC.

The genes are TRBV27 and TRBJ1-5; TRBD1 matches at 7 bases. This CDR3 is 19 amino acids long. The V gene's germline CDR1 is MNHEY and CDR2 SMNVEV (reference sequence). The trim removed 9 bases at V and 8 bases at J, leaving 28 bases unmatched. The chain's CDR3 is CARYLKPLPTGDGVKPQHF. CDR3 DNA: TGTGCCAGGTACCTCAAGCCCCTCCCTACAGGGGATGGAGTTAAGCCCCAGCATTTT.

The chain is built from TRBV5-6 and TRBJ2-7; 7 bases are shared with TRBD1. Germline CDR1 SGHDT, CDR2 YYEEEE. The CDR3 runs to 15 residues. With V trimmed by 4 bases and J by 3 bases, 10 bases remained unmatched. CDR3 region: CASSAEDRPGYEQYF. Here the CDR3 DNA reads TGTGCCAGCAGCGCAGAGGACAGGCCGGGCTACGAGCAGTACTTC.

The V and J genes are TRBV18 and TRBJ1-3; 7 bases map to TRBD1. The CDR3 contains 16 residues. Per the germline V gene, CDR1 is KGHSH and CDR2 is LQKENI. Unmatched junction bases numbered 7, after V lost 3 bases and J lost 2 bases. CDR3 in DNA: TGTGCCAGCTCACCGGGACAGAGCCGAACTGGAAACACCATATATTTT. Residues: CASSPGQSRTGNTIYF.

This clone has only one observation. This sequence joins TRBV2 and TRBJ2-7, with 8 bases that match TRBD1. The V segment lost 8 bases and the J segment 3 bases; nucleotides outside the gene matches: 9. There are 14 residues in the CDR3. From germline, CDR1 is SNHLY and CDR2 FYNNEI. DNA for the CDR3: TGTGCCAGCGTTCCCCGGGACAGGAACTACGAGCAGTACTTC. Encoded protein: CASVPRDRNYEQYF.

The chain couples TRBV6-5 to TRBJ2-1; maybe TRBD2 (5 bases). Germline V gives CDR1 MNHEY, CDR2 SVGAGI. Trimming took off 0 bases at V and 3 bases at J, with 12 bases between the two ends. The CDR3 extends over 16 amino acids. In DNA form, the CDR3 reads TGTGCCAGCAGTTACTCGATGGCACTAGACTACAATGAGCAGTTCTTC. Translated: CASSYSMALDYNEQFF.